Here is one T cell receptor beta chain with its context. This record comes from a study of shared clonotypes between healthy human individuals. Adult Caucasians living in Nashville, Tennessee made up all of the donors. The protocol was immunoSEQ multiplex PCR, while the TCRdb copy is restricted to in-frame clones and leaves out a portion. The sample records 740,000 or so clones, around four fifths being singletons. This TCR came from a woman aged 30 to 39 in good health. Sequenced sample: memory CD4+ T cells sorted from blood. Regarding subset: CD45RA-negative fraction.

CDR3 protein: CASSSRPLVRGYGYTF. CDR3 DNA: TGTGCCAGCAGCTCCAGACCACTCGTCAGGGGATATGGCTACACCTTC. V is TRBV5-4 and J is TRBJ1-2; a weak D match, TRBD1 (6 bases). The germline CDR1 and CDR2 sequences are SGHNT and YYREEE (reference sequence). Trimming took 3 bases from V and 5 from J, leaving 20 bases between them. This CDR3 spans 16 amino acids.